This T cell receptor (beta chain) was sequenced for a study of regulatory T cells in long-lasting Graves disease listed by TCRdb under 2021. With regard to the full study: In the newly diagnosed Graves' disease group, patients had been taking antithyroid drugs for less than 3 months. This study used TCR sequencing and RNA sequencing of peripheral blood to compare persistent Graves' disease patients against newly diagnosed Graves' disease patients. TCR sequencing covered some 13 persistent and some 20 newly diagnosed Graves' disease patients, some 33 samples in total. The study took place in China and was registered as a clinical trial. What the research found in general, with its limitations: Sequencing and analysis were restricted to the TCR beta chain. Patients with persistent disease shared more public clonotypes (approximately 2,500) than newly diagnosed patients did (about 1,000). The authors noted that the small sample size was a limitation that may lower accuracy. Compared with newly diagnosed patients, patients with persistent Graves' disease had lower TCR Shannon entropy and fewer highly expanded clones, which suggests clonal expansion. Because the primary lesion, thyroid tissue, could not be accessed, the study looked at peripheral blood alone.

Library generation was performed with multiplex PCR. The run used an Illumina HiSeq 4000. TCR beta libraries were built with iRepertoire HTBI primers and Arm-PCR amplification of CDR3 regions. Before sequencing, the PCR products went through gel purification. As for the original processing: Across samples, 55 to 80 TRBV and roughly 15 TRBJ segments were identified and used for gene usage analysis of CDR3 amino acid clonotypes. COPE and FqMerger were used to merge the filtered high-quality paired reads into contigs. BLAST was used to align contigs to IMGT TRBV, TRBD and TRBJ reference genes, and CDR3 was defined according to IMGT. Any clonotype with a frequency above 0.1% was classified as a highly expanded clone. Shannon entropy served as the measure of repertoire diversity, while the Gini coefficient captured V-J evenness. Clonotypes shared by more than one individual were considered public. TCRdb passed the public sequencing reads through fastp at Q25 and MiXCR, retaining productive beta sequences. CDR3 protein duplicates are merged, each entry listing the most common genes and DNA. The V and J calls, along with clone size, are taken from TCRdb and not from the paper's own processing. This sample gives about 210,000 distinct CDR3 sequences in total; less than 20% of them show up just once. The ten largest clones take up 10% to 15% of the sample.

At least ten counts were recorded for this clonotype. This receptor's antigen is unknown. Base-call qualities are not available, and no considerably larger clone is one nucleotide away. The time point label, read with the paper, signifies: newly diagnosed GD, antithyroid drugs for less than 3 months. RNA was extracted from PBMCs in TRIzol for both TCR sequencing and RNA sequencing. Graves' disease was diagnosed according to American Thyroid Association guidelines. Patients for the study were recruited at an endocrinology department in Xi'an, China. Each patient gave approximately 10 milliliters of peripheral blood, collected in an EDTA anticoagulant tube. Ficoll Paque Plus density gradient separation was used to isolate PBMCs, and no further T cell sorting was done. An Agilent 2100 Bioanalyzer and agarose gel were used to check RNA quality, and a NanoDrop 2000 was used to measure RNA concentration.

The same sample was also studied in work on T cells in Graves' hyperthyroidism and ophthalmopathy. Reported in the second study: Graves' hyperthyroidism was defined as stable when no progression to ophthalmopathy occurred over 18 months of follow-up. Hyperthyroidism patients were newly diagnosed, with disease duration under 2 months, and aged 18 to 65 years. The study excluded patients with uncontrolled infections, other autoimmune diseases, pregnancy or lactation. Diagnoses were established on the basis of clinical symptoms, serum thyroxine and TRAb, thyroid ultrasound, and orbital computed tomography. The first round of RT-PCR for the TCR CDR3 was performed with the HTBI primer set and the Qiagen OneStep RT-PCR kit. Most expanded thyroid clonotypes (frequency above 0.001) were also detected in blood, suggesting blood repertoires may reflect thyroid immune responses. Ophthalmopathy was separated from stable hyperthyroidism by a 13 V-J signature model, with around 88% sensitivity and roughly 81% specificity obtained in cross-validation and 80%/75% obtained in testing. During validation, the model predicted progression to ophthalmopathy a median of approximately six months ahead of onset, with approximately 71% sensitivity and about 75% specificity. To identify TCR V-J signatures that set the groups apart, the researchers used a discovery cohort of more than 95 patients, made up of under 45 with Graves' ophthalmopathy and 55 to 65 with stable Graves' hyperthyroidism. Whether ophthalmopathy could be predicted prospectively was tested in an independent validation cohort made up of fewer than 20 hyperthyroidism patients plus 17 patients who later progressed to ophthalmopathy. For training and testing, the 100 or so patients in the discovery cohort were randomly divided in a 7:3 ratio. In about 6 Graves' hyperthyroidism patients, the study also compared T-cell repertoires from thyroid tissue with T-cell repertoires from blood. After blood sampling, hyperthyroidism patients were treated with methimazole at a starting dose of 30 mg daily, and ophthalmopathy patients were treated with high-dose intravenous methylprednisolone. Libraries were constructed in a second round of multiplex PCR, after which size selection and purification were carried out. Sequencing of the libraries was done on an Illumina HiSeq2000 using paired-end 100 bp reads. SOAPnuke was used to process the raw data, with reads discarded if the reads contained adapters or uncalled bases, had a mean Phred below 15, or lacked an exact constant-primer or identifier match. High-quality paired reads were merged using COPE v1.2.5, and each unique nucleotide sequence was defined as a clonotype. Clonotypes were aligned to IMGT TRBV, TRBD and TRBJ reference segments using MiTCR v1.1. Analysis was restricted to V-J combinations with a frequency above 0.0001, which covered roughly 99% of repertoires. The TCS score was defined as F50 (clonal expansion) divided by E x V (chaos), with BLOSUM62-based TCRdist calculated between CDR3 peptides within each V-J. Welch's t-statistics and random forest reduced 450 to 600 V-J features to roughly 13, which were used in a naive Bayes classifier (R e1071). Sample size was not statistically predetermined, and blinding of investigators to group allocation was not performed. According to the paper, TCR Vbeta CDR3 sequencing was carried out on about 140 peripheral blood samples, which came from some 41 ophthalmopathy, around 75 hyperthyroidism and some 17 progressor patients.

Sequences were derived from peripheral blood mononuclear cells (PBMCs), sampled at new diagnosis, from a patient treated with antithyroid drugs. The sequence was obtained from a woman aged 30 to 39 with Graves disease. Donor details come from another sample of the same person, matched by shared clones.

The CDR3 protein is CASGYSSGNTIYF. The sequence in DNA is TGTGCCAGCGGCTATTCTTCTGGAAACACCATATATTTT. The rearrangement joined TRBV9 to TRBJ1-3, with the D segment identity uncertain. A distance of 9 bases separates the germline ends of V and J, which lose 7 bases and 1 base respectively. As encoded in the germline V gene, CDR1 is SGDLS while CDR2 is YYNGEE. From its cysteine to its phenylalanine, the CDR3 spans 13 amino acids. CDR3 DNA is the only sequence kept; it has 39 bases, read in frame from the first base.